The sequence of this T cell receptor beta chain was determined in a study of early T cells in non-severe SARS-CoV-2 infection. On the study more broadly: The authors sequenced bulk RNA from unsorted whole blood, leaving chains unpaired.

This clonotype was seen at least ten times. Researchers tagged individual cDNA molecules with unique molecular identifiers. Via MiXCR, TCRdb re-called the 5' RACE reads, giving one row per CDR3 protein. There are 40,000 to 55,000 distinct CDR3 sequences in the sample; approximately 13% occur only once, and roughly 10% lies in the top ten. Losses at the gene ends were 0 bases for V and 4 bases for J; bases not matched to a gene: 5. The germline V gene has CDR1 LNHNV and CDR2 YYDKDF (reference sequence). This CDR3 is built from 15 residues. This rearrangement joins TRBV15 to TRBJ1-1; 7 bases agree with TRBD1. The source material was whole blood. The TCR sequence derives from an adult who was a healthcare worker with PCR-confirmed SARS-CoV-2 infection or an uninfected control (not recorded which). CDR3 coding DNA: TGTGCCACCAGCAGAGAGGCCAGGGGGGGCACTGAAGCTTTCTTT. As protein: CATSREARGGTEAFF.